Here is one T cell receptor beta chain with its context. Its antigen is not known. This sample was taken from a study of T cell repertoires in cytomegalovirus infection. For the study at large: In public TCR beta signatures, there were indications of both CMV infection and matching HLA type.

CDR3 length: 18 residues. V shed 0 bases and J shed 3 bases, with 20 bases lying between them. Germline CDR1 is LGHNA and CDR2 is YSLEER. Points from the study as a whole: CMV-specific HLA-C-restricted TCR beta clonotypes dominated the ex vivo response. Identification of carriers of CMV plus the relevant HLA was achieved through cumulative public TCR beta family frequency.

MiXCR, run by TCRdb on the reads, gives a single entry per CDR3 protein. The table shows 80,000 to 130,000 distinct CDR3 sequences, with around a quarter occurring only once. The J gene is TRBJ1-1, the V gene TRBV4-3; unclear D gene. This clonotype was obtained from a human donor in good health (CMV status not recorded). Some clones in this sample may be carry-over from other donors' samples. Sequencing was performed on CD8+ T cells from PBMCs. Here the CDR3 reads CASSQDQGLLDRDTEAFF. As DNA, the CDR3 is TGCGCCAGCAGCCAAGATCAAGGGCTTCTAGATCGGGACACTGAAGCTTTCTTT.